These 14 T cell receptor beta chains originate from one sample sequenced in a study of blood T cells in healthy people across ages (dated by TCRdb to between 2014 and 2016). The protocol used for the library was 5' RACE. The sample was run on an Illumina HiSeq 2500. The second PCR ran for roughly 7 to 11 cycles and used a J-beta primer mix along with a sample-barcoded 5' primer. The public reads were reprocessed in TCRdb via fastp at Q25 and MiXCR, keeping in-frame beta chains. Identical CDR3 proteins give one entry, which carries the most common genes and DNA. Recorded for this sample are approximately 360,000 distinct CDR3 sequences; approximately 51% of them occurred a single time. Of the sample, around 53% is held by the ten largest clones. Source material: blood. These receptors were taken from a man in his fifties or sixties in good health.

The rearrangement uses TRBV5-6 and TRBJ2-7; a weak D match, TRBD2 (6 bases). V lost 0 bases and J 3 bases, leaving 13 bases between the germline ends. This CDR3 is built from 15 residues. Germline V lookup: CDR1 SGHDT, CDR2 YYEEEE. The CDR3 sequence: CASSLAGGVLYEQYF. CDR3 nucleotides: TGTGCCAGCAGCTTGGCCGGCGGGGTACTCTACGAGCAGTACTTC.

In this sample, this clonotype turned up a few times. The chain employs TRBV4-2 and TRBJ2-5, with 11 bases that match TRBD2. V shed 0 bases and J 2 bases; nucleotides not matched to a gene: 8. The germline V gene has CDR1 LGHNA and CDR2 YNFKEQ. This CDR3 spans 18 amino acids. CDR3 residues: CASSQDPIAGGGQETQYF. The CDR3 DNA reads as TGTGCCAGCAGCCAAGACCCCATAGCGGGAGGGGGTCAAGAGACCCAGTACTTC.

This clonotype was counted a few times. The J gene is TRBJ1-2, the V gene TRBV27, with TRBD1 matching over 7 bases. The CDR3 runs to 13 residues. The germline gives CDR1 MNHEY, CDR2 SMNVEV (reference sequence). J gave up 8 bases and V 8 bases, and 11 bases lay outside the gene matches. The CDR3 sequence: CASARDSRRGYTF. The CDR3 region has the DNA TGTGCCAGCGCAAGGGACAGCCGGCGGGGCTACACCTTC.

The rearrangement joins TRBV2 to TRBJ2-7; D call uncertain. V was clipped by 4 bases and J by 7 bases, with 17 bases between them. Germline values: CDR1 SNHLY, CDR2 FYNNEI. The CDR3 spans 14 residues. DNA for the CDR3: TGTGCCAGCAGTGTGGCACTCCCGCCTTGGGAGCAGTACTTC. It codes for CASSVALPPWEQYF.

Points on this clonotype: A read error may produce the germline difference seen at one junction end. This chain links TRBV7-7 with TRBJ2-3; D not certain. The CDR3 sequence is 15 residues long. Germline V gene sequence: CDR1 SSHAT, CDR2 FNYEAQ (reference sequence). The CDR3 nucleotides read TGTGCTAGCAGCGCCGACACTTCTAGCACAGATACGCAGTATTTT. This encodes CASSADTSSTDTQYF.

V usage is TRBV11-2 and J usage is TRBJ1-2, with a tentative D call TRBD1 (6 bases). Trimming left V 6 bases short and J 5 bases short, with 13 bases between. Germline V gene lookup returns CDR1 SGHAT and CDR2 FQNNGV. The CDR3 extends over 13 amino acids. The DNA for the CDR3 is TGTGCCAGCAGTGAACAGGGAATGTATGGCTACACCTTC. Translating it yields CASSEQGMYGYTF.

This clonotype was counted ten times or more. The chain recombines TRBV5-1 with TRBJ2-1; 9 nucleotides agree with TRBD2. V shed 4 bases, J shed 4 bases, and the junction held 12 bases outside the gene matches. This CDR3 spans 17 amino acids. Germline assignment: CDR1 SGHRS and CDR2 YFSETQ. CDR3 in DNA: TGCGCCAGCAGCCCTCCCTCCAGCGGGGGGAGGTACAATGAGCAGTTCTTC. Translating gives CASSPPSSGGRYNEQFF. The whole variable domain, filled in from reference TRBV5-1 and TRBJ2-1, reads KAGVTQTPRYLIKTRGQQVTLSCSPISGHRSVSWYQQTPGQGLQFLFEYFSETQRNKGNFPGRFSGRQFSNSRSEMNVSTLELGDSALYLCASSPPSSGGRYNEQFFGPGTRLTVL.

The genes are TRBV27 and TRBJ2-6; D is unclear. In germline, CDR1 is MNHEY, CDR2 SMNVEV (reference sequence). The CDR3 runs 15 residues. The ends were cut back, 2 bases at V and 0 bases at J, with 5 bases in the middle. The CDR3 sequence is CASSLPSSGANVLTF. The CDR3 DNA reads as TGTGCCAGCAGTTTACCGAGCTCTGGGGCCAACGTCCTGACTTTC.

This clonotype was recorded many times. The gene calls are TRBV12-3 or TRBV12-4 and TRBJ2-1; 11 bases are a match to TRBD2. There are 16 residues in the CDR3. V gave up 5 bases and J gave up 1 base; unmatched junction bases: 4. The CDR3 here is CASSPGLAASYNEQFF. Here the CDR3 DNA reads TGTGCCAGCAGTCCGGGACTAGCGGCGTCCTACAATGAGCAGTTCTTC.

V usage is TRBV12-3 or TRBV12-4 and J usage is TRBJ2-7; no reliable D call. Trimming cost V 3 bases and J 9 bases, with 6 bases left between them. This CDR3 has 10 residues. CDR3 region: CASSFFWQYF. The DNA of the CDR3 is TGTGCCAGCAGTTTCTTTTGGCAGTACTTC.

The V call is TRBV20-1, the J call TRBJ2-3, with D unclear. CDR1 DFQATT and CDR2 SNEGSKA come from the germline V gene (reference sequence). This CDR3 is built from 11 residues. V dropped 8 bases and J dropped 3 bases, with 9 bases sitting between them. CDR3 residues: CSTLATDTQYF. CDR3 DNA: TGCAGTACCCTCGCGACAGATACGCAGTATTTT.

This clonotype has only a few counts. The genes are TRBV7-2 and TRBJ2-1; tentative D call: TRBD2 (6 bases). V was pared by 11 bases and J by 5 bases, with 10 bases between. The CDR3 spans 11 residues. The germline V gene has CDR1 SGHTA and CDR2 FQGNSA. The CDR3 DNA follows: TGTGCCGCGGGGCAGCACAATGAGCAGTTCTTC. It yields the protein CAAGQHNEQFF. The entire variable domain, with the rest obtained from reference TRBV7-2 and TRBJ2-1, is as follows: GAGVSQSPSNKVTEKGKDVELRCDPISGHTALYWYRQSLGQGLEFLIYFQGNSAPDKSGLPSDRFSAERTGGSVSTLTIQRTQQEDSAVYLCAAGQHNEQFFGPGTRLTVL.

This clonotype was observed a single time. The chain combines TRBV29-1 with TRBJ2-1, with D unresolved. CDR1 is SQVTM, CDR2 ANQGSEA, per germline. V lost 7 bases and J 4 bases, leaving 14 bases between the germline ends. The CDR3 has 13 residues. CDR3 sequence: CSARPGIYNEQFF. CDR3 DNA: TGCAGCGCCCGACCAGGAATATACAATGAGCAGTTCTTC.

The chain has TRBV5-1 and TRBJ2-7; no clear D gene. Germline CDR1 and CDR2: SGHRS and YFSETQ. Trimming shortened V by 2 bases and J by 0 bases, and 9 bases separated the two germline ends. The length of the CDR3 is 14 residues. The CDR3 DNA reads as TGCGCCAGCAGCTTTGGTCTCACCTCCTACGAGCAGTACTTC. It specifies CASSFGLTSYEQYF.